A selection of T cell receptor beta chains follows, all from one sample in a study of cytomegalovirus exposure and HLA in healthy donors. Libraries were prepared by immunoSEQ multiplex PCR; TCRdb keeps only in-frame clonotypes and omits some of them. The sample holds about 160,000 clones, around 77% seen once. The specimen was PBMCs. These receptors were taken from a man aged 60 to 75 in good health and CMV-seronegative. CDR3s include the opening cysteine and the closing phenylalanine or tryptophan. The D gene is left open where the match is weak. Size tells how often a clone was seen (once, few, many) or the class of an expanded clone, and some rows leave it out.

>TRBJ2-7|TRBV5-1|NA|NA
TGCGCCAGCAGCTTGGCGTTTGAGGTCCCCGAGCAGTACTTC
CASSLAFEVPEQYF
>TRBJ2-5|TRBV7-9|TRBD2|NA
TGTGCCAGCAGCCTTTTTGCGGGAGTGGGGGAGCAGTACTTC
CASSLFAGVGEQYF
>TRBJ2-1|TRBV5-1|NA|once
TGCGCCAGCAGCCCGGCTGGGGAGAGCTACAATGAGCAGTTCTTC
CASSPAGESYNEQFF
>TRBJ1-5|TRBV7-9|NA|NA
TGTGCCAGCAGCTTAACGGGCGGAGGGCAGCCCCAGCATTTT
CASSLTGGGQPQHF
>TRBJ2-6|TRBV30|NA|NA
TGTGCCTGGAGTAGGGGCAGGGTTAAGACTGGGGCCAACGTCCTGACTTTC
CAWSRGRVKTGANVLTF
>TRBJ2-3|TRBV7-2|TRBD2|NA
TGTGCCAGCAGCCTACAACCTAGCGGGAGGGCCTACGATACGCAGTATTTT
CASSLQPSGRAYDTQYF
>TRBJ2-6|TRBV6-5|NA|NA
TGTGCCAGCAGTACACATTCGTCTGGGGCCAACGTCCTGACTTTC
CASSTHSSGANVLTF
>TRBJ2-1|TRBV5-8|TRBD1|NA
TGTGCCAGCAGTTTCCCCGGGACAGGGGGCGATGAGCAGTTCTTC
CASSFPGTGGDEQFF
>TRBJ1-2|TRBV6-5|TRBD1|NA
TGTGCCAGCAAAGTCAGGGGACAGGGTGGGGGTTTAGACTTC
CASKVRGQGGGLDF
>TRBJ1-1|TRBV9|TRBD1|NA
TGTGCCAGCAGCGTAGTACCGACAGGGGGGTCTGAAGCTTTCTTT
CASSVVPTGGSEAFF
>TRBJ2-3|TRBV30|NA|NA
TGTGCCTGGAGTCGGATAGCGGTCCCCAGCACAGATACGCAGTATTTT
CAWSRIAVPSTDTQYF
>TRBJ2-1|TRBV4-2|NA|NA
TGTGCCAGCAGCCCGCTGGGGCAATACAATGAGCAGTTCTTC
CASSPLGQYNEQFF
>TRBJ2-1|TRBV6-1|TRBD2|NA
TGTGCCAGCAGTGAAGGGACAGAGTTCTACAGGACTAGCGGGGGGGTCCGCAATGAGCAGTTCTTC
CASSEGTEFYRTSGGVRNEQFF
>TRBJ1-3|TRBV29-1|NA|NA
TGCAGCGTTGCGGTCGTGTCTGGAAACACCATATATTTT
CSVAVVSGNTIYF
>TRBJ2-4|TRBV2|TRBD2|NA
TGTGCCAGCAGTGGAGGGAGCGGGGGGGCAAACATTCAGTACTTC
CASSGGSGGANIQYF
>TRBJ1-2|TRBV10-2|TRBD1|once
TGCGCCAGCACCGAAGGGGGCCTCTATGGCTACACCTTC
CASTEGGLYGYTF
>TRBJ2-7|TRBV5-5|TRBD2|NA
TGTGCCAGCAGCAGGGAGGGATACGAGCAGTACTTC
CASSREGYEQYF
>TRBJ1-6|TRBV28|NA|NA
TGTGCCAGCATCAACCCAGGATTACCACCCCTCCACTTT
CASINPGLPPLHF
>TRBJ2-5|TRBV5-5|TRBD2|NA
TGTGCCAGCAGCTTAGCCCTAGCGGGGGGTTTATCTGGGGAGACCCAGTACTTC
CASSLALAGGLSGETQYF
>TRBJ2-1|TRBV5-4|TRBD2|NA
TGTGCCAGCAGCTTGGAGAGGGGACTAGCGGGAGGAGTTCTGTTCTTC
CASSLERGLAGGVLFF
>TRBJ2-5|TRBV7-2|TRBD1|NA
TGTGCCAGCAGCGCGGGACAGGCCTCGGAGACCCAGTACTTC
CASSAGQASETQYF
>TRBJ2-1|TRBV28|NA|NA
TGTGCCAGCAGGGGGACATCCAGGAATGAGCAGTTCTTC
CASRGTSRNEQFF
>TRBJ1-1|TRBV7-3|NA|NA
TGTGCCAGCAGCTTGCAACAGGGCACTGAAGCTTTCTTT
CASSLQQGTEAFF
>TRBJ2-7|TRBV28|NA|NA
TGTGCCAGCAGCGACAGCGGGCCATCCACCTACGAGCAGTACTTC
CASSDSGPSTYEQYF
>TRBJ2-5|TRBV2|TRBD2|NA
TGTGCCAGCAGCTCCCTGGGACTAGCGGGAGGGTTGGTAGAGACCCAGTACTTC
CASSSLGLAGGLVETQYF
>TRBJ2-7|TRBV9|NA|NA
TGTGCCAGCAGCAAAAGGGGGACCCAATACGAGCAGTACTTC
CASSKRGTQYEQYF
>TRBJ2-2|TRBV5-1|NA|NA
TGCGCCAGCAGCTTGGCTCGGAGCAACACCGGGGAGCTGTTTTTT
CASSLARSNTGELFF
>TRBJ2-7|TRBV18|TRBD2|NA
TGTGCCAGCTCGCCGACTAGCGGGGGCTCCTACGAGCAGTACTTC
CASSPTSGGSYEQYF
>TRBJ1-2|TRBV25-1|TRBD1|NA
TGTGCCAGCAGTAGCTTTACAGGGGGCCCCATTCACTATGGCTACACCTTC
CASSSFTGGPIHYGYTF
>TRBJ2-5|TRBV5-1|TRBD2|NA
TGCGCCAGCAATCCTAGCGGGATATTAGTAGAGACCCAGTACTTC
CASNPSGILVETQYF
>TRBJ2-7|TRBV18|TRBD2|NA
TGTGCCAGCTCATCAGCAGCGGGAGCTGAACTCGAGCAGTACTTC
CASSSAAGAELEQYF
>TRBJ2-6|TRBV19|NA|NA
TGTGCCAGCGGACTGCCACTCCCCTCTGGGGCCAACGTCCTGACTTTC
CASGLPLPSGANVLTF
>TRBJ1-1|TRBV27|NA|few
TGTGCCAGCACCATTGAAGCTTTCTTT
CASTIEAFF
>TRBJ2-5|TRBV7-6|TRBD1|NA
TGTGCCAGCCGACAGGGCCAAGAGACCCAGTACTTC
CASRQGQETQYF
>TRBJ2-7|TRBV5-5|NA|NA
TGTGCCAGCAGCCTAGGGTGGGACACGACCTACGAGCAGTACTTC
CASSLGWDTTYEQYF
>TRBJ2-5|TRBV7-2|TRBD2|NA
TGTGCCAGCAGCTTATCGCTAGCGGGAGGTGGTGAGACCCAGTACTTC
CASSLSLAGGGETQYF
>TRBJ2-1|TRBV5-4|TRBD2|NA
TGTGCCAGCAGCGCAAGCGGGAGGTCCTACAATGAGCAGTTCTTC
CASSASGRSYNEQFF
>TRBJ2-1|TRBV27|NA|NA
TGTGCCAGCAGTCCTTCCGGGAGACATGAGCAGTTCTTC
CASSPSGRHEQFF
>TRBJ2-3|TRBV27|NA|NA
TGTGCCAGCAGTTTAGGCATCAGCGGTAATACGCAGTATTTT
CASSLGISGNTQYF